Described below is a single T cell receptor beta chain sequence and its context. As yet, its antigen is unknown. The germline CDR1 and CDR2 sequences are SGHAT and FQNNGV. After removal of 5 bases from V and 4 bases from J, the junction contained 6 bases not matched to a gene. This CDR3 is built from 14 residues. The primer mix had 60 Vbeta and 13 Jbeta primers. Sequencing was performed with immunoSEQ multiplex PCR; in TCRdb, only in-frame clones are kept and a portion is missing. The sample holds some 140,000 clones; roughly 8.8% are singletons and the top ten take around 7%. The data stem from a study of cytomegalovirus exposure and HLA in healthy donors. Study-wide background: Early released data had tens of millions of unique TCRs, all coming from HLA-typed donors.

Findings of the study overall: It emerged from a later analysis that several of the most significant clusters appeared to be linked to common viral pathogens. Later analysis identified about 17,000 TCR beta sequences associated with HLA alleles, using a false discovery rate threshold of 0.05. As a later analysis revealed, the rate of TCR association differed by HLA locus, with DRB1 most and HLA-C fewest.

The chain employs TRBV11-2 and TRBJ2-7; TRBD1 aligns across 9 bases. The receptor comes from a woman aged 40 to 50 in good health and CMV-seropositive. The sample was PBMCs. Written as DNA, the CDR3 is TGTGCCAGCAGCCCCCGACAGGGGGGGTACGAGCAGTACTTC. It encodes CASSPRQGGYEQYF.